This TCR beta chain stems from a study of blood T cell repertoires in COVID-19. Germline CDR1 MGHDK, CDR2 SYGVNS. V dropped 2 bases and J dropped 5 bases, with 10 bases sitting between them. There are 14 residues in the CDR3. How the authors handled the data: Counts of nucleated cells, estimated from reference gene primer amplification, were obtained. Clones were sequenced by immunoSEQ multiplex PCR, and TCRdb holds only the in-frame ones, with some missing. V, J and clone size are those of that table, while D and trimming were read from the DNA. In the table there are approximately 200,000 clones, roughly 82% of which are singletons. For recovered donors of Cohort 3, there were two negative PCRs, clearance, or symptom resolution.

This sequence joins TRBV25-1 and TRBJ1-5, with D unresolved. The sample was PBMCs or T cells enriched from blood (not recorded which). The source of this sequence is a woman younger than 45 who had recovered from COVID-19. The CDR3 spells CASSEHNTDQPQHF. CDR3 DNA: TGTGCCAGCAGTGAACACAACACCGATCAGCCCCAGCATTTT.